This T cell receptor beta chain was sequenced during a study of vaccination effects on CD4 cells after COVID-19. Study results and caveats: Late in the post-vaccination period, infection-induced and vaccine-induced clones underwent marked clonal contraction.

In the ViraFEST assay, antigen-specific CD4+ clonotypes were identified by expansion after peptide-pool stimulation. The authors isolated CD4+ T cells after ten to eleven days of culture. This individual tested PCR-positive for SARS-CoV-2 infection between March and December 2020. A density of fewer than 2.5 million PBMC per well was used; these cells were cultured with about 10 IU/ml IL-2 and roughly 9.5 ug/ml peptides. The authors replaced half the medium with IL-2 medium on days 3 and 7. CDR1 is SGHTA, CDR2 FQGNSA, per germline. The ends lost 5 bases at V and 4 bases at J; junction bases unmatched: 13. The CDR3 runs to 16 residues. The table came from immunoSEQ multiplex PCR; TCRdb's copy has only in-frame clones and leaves some out. The sample consists of roughly 73,000 clones, 73% of them appearing once. To note about this clone: Its cognate antigen is unknown.

The clonotype comes from a human donor who had a prior SARS-CoV-2 infection. The rearrangement uses TRBV7-2 and TRBJ2-7; 8 nucleotides line up with TRBD1. The specimen was CD4+ T cells from PBMCs cultured with HIV peptides, collected before COVID-19 vaccination. This sample's subset: HIV-1 Nef peptide pool negative control/reference culture. The CDR3 here is CASSPYSGGASYEQYF. CDR3 DNA: TGTGCCAGCAGCCCCTATTCAGGGGGCGCTTCGTACGAGCAGTACTTC.